This T cell receptor beta chain was found in a study of T cell changes during pregnancy in multiple sclerosis. The CDR3 is made up of 13 amino acids. V shed 4 bases and J shed 5 bases, with 7 bases lying between them. Germline CDR1 and CDR2: SGHDT and YYEEEE. Assay used: immunoSEQ multiplex PCR; TCRdb lists only in-frame clones, some missing. The data contain about 45,000 clones, 75% to 95% of them singletons. The chain links TRBV5-6 to TRBJ2-6, with D unclear. This sequence originates from a female donor with multiple sclerosis, enrolled in a pregnancy study. The material was CD8+ T cells from peripheral blood mononuclear cells, obtained in the second trimester of pregnancy. The DNA for the CDR3 is TGTGCCAGCAGCGCGTTTCGGGCCAACGTCCTGACTTTC. Amino acids: CASSAFRANVLTF. The complete variable domain, with remaining parts taken from reference TRBV5-6 and TRBJ2-6, reads DAGVTQSPTHLIKTRGQQVTLRCSPKSGHDTVSWYQQALGQGPQFIFQYYEEEERQRGNFPDRFSGHQFPNYSSELNVNALLLGDSALYLCASSAFRANVLTFGAGSRLTVL.